The 6 T cell receptor beta chains listed next were all sequenced from one sample in a study of cytotoxic CD8 clonotypes in ibrutinib-treated CLL. Data came from immunoSEQ multiplex PCR; TCRdb stores just in-frame clones and leaves some out. The sample has approximately 130,000 clones, under 90% seen once; the top ten hold 3.3%. The sequences come from PBMCs, collected after 24 months of ibrutinib treatment. These receptors all come from a human donor with chronic lymphocytic leukemia.

The chain carries TRBV6-6 and TRBJ1-1; 7 bases line up with TRBD1. Germline CDR1 is MNHNY and CDR2 is SVGAGI (reference sequence). V trimming: 6 bases; J trimming: 2 bases; junction bases outside the gene matches: 6. This CDR3 contains 14 residues. CDR3 amino acids: CASSPNRGNTEAFF. The CDR3 DNA sequence: TGTGCCAGCAGCCCCAACAGGGGAAACACTGAAGCTTTCTTT.

The chain has TRBV5-1 and TRBJ2-5; D may be TRBD2 (6 bases). CDR3 size: 12 residues. The germline CDR1 and CDR2 sequences are SGHRS and YFSETQ. The V gene lost 4 bases and the J gene lost 5 bases, with 9 bases spanning the gap. CDR3 protein: CASSPGGETQYF. The CDR3 DNA is TGCGCCAGCAGCCCAGGAGGGGAGACCCAGTACTTC.

The chain carries TRBV5-1 and TRBJ2-5, with 11 bases matching TRBD1. The CDR3 spans 16 residues. The germline V gene encodes CDR1 SGHRS and CDR2 YFSETQ. V lost 0 bases, J lost 5 bases, and 6 bases stayed unmatched. CDR3 bases: TGCGCCAGCAGCTTGGCCGGACAGGGGGCGCGGGAGACCCAGTACTTC. Amino acid sequence: CASSLAGQGARETQYF. Variable domain in full (rest from reference TRBV5-1 and TRBJ2-5): KAGVTQTPRYLIKTRGQQVTLSCSPISGHRSVSWYQQTPGQGLQFLFEYFSETQRNKGNFPGRFSGRQFSNSRSEMNVSTLELGDSALYLCASSLAGQGARETQYFGPGTRLLVL.

The chain combines TRBV2 with TRBJ2-3; unclear D gene. The germline gives CDR1 SNHLY, CDR2 FYNNEI. Trimming shortened V by 6 bases and J by 4 bases, and 8 bases separated the two germline ends. The CDR3 length is 12 residues. CDR3 coding DNA: TGTGCCAGCAGGGACGGGCCAGATACGCAGTATTTT. This codes for CASRDGPDTQYF. Full variable domain (remainder filled in from reference TRBV2 and TRBJ2-3): EPEVTQTPSHQVTQMGQEVILRCVPISNHLYFYWYRQILGQKVEFLVSFYNNEISEKSEIFDDQFSVERPDGSNFTLKIRSTKLEDSAMYFCASRDGPDTQYFGPGTRLTVL.

The chain couples TRBV7-8 to TRBJ2-3, with D possibly matching TRBD1 (6 bases). From germline, CDR1 is SGHVS and CDR2 FQNEAQ. V was pared by 5 bases and J by 2 bases, with 20 bases between. There are 17 residues in the CDR3. As DNA, the CDR3 is TGTGCCAGCAGCCCCCCAAGGCAGGGGCCGATCACAGATACGCAGTATTTT. Translation: CASSPPRQGPITDTQYF.

CDR3 in DNA: TGTGCCAGCAGTTATTCTGGGACACCCCAGGCCCAGTACTTC. The encoded protein is CASSYSGTPQAQYF. V is TRBV6-5 and J is TRBJ2-5, with D tentatively TRBD1 (6 bases). Trimming removed 3 bases at V and 9 bases at J, with 17 bases between. Germline V gives CDR1 MNHEY, CDR2 SVGAGI. CDR3 size: 14 residues.